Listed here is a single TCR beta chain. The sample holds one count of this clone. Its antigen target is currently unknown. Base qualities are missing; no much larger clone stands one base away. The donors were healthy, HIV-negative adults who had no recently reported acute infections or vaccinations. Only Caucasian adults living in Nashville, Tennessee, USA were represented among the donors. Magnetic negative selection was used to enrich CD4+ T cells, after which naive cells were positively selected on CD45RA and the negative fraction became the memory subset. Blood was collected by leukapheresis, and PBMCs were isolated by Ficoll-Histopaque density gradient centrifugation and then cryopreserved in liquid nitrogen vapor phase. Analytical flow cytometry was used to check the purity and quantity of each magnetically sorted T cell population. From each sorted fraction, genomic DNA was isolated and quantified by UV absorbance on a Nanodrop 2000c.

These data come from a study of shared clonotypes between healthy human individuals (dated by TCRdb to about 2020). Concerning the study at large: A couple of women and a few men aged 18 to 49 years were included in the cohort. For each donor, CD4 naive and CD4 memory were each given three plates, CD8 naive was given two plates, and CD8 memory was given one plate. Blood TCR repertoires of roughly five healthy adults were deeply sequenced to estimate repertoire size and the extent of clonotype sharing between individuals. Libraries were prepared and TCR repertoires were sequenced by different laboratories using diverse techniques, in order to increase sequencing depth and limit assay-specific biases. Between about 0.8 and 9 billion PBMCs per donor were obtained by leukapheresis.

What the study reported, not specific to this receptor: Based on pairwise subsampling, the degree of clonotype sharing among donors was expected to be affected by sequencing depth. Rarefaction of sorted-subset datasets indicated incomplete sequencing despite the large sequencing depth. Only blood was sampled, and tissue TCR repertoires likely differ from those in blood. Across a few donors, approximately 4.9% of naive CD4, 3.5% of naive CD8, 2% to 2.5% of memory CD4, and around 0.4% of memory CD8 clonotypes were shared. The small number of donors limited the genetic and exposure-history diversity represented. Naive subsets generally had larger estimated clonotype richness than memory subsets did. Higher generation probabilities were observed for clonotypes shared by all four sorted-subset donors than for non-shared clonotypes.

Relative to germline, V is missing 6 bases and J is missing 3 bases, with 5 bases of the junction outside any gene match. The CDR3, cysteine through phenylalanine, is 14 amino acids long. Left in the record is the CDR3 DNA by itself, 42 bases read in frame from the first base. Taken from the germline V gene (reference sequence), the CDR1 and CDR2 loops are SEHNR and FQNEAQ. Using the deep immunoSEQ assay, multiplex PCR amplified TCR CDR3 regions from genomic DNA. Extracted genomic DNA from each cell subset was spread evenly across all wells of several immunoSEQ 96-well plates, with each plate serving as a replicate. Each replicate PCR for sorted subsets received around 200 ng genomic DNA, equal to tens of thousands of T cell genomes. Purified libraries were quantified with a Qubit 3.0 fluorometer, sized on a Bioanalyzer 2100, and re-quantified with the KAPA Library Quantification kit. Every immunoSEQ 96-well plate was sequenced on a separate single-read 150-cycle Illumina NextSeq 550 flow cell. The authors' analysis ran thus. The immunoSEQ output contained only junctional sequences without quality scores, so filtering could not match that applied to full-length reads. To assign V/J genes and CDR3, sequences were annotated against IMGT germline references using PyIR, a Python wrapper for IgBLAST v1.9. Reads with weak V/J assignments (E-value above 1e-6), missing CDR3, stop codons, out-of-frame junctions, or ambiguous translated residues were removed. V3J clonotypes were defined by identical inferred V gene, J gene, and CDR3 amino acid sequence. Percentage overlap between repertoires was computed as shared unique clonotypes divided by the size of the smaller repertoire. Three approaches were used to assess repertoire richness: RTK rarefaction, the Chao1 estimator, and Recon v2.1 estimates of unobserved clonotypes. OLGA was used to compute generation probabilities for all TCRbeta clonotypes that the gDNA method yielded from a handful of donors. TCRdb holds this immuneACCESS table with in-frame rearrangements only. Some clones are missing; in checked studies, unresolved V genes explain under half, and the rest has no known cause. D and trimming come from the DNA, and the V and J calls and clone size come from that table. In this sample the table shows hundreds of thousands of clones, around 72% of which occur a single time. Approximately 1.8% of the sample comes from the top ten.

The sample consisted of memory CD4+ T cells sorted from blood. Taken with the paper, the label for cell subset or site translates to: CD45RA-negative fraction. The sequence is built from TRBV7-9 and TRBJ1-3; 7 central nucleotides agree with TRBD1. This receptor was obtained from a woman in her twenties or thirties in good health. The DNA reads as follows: TGTGCCAGCAGTAGACAGGGAGGTGGAAACACCATATATTTT. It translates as CASSRQGGGNTIYF.